These T cell receptor beta chains were read from a single sample in a study of CD8 T cells in Susac syndrome. TCRdb re-derived calls from the immunoSEQ multiplex PCR reads in MiXCR, one entry per CDR3 protein. The repertoire includes about 180,000 distinct CDR3 sequences, 90% to 95% of them detected once, and around 0.16% sits in the top ten. The sample comprised CD8+ T cells from PBMCs. Source of these receptors: a human donor with multiple sclerosis. Each CDR3 is given with its conserved first and last residue. The order of the fields is V gene, J gene, clone size, D gene, CDR3 protein, CDR3 DNA. D genes are given only for firm matches. Expanded clones are given a class, and other clones once, few, many or no size at all.

V: TRBV25-1
J: TRBJ2-5
size: once
D: TRBD2
CDR3: CASSEPGSGGGTQYF
DNA: TGTGCCAGCAGTGAACCAGGGAGCGGGGGGGGGACCCAGTACTTC

V: TRBV9
J: TRBJ2-3
size: -
D: -
CDR3: CASSVEGGPTDTQYF
DNA: TGTGCCAGCAGCGTAGAGGGGGGGCCAACAGATACGCAGTATTTT

V: TRBV29-1
J: TRBJ2-7
size: -
D: TRBD2
CDR3: CSVVGLVNEQYF
DNA: TGCAGCGTTGTTGGACTAGTGAACGAGCAGTACTTC

V: TRBV29-1
J: TRBJ2-5
size: -
D: TRBD2
CDR3: CSVALTSRRIQETQYF
DNA: TGCAGCGTTGCCTTGACTAGCCGGCGAATCCAAGAGACCCAGTACTTC

V: TRBV7-9
J: TRBJ2-2
size: -
D: TRBD2
CDR3: CATREAGELFF
DNA: TGTGCCACTCGGGAGGCCGGGGAGCTGTTTTTT

V: TRBV20-1
J: TRBJ2-7
size: once
D: -
CDR3: CSAPTPWDSYEQYF
DNA: TGCAGTGCTCCGACCCCATGGGATTCCTACGAGCAGTACTTC

V: TRBV20-1
J: TRBJ2-3
size: -
D: -
CDR3: CSARERETYTDTQYF
DNA: TGCAGTGCTAGAGAGCGGGAAACTTACACAGATACGCAGTATTTT

V: TRBV3-1
J: TRBJ2-3
size: -
D: TRBD2
CDR3: CASSQVLGLAGGPGRSDTQYF
DNA: TGTGCCAGCAGCCAAGTCTTGGGACTAGCGGGGGGGCCAGGGAGGTCAGATACGCAGTATTTT

V: TRBV5-6
J: TRBJ2-1
size: -
D: -
CDR3: CASSRGTDNEQFF
DNA: TGTGCCAGCAGCCGCGGGACTGACAATGAGCAGTTCTTC

V: TRBV27
J: TRBJ2-5
size: once
D: TRBD2
CDR3: CASSLRLAGGPQETQYF
DNA: TGTGCCAGCAGTTTAAGACTAGCGGGAGGGCCCCAAGAGACCCAGTACTTC

V: TRBV7-9
J: TRBJ2-3
size: -
D: TRBD1
CDR3: CASSRTTGTGPRDTQYF
DNA: TGTGCCAGCAGCCGGACGACCGGGACAGGGCCGAGAGATACGCAGTATTTT

V: TRBV29-1
J: TRBJ2-7
size: -
D: TRBD1
CDR3: CSVESRQGTAYEQYF
DNA: TGCAGCGTTGAGAGCCGGCAGGGGACAGCCTACGAGCAGTACTTC

V: TRBV20-1
J: TRBJ2-1
size: -
D: TRBD2
CDR3: CSARPSGYNEQFF
DNA: TGCAGTGCCAGGCCTAGCGGTTACAATGAGCAGTTCTTC

V: TRBV7-9
J: TRBJ1-1
size: -
D: -
CDR3: CASSLERLTQNTEAFF
DNA: TGTGCCAGCAGCTTAGAAAGACTCACCCAGAACACTGAAGCTTTCTTT

V: TRBV13
J: TRBJ2-5
size: few
D: TRBD1
CDR3: CASSPGQQETQYF
DNA: TGTGCCAGCAGCCCGGGACAGCAAGAGACCCAGTACTTC

V: TRBV6-2/TRBV6-3
J: TRBJ2-7
size: -
D: -
CDR3: CASSYGPGAYEQYF
DNA: TGTGCCAGCAGTTACGGCCCCGGGGCCTACGAGCAGTACTTC

V: TRBV20-1
J: TRBJ1-5
size: -
D: -
CDR3: CSALPDGYSNQPQHF
DNA: TGCAGTGCTCTCCCAGACGGATATAGCAATCAGCCCCAGCATTTT

V: TRBV29-1
J: TRBJ2-5
size: -
D: -
CDR3: CSVQRETQYF
DNA: TGCAGCGTACAACGGGAGACCCAGTACTTC

V: TRBV20-1
J: TRBJ2-5
size: -
D: TRBD2
CDR3: CSARVKAGGPGETQYF
DNA: TGCAGTGCTAGGGTTAAAGCGGGAGGGCCAGGAGAGACCCAGTACTTC

V: TRBV20-1
J: TRBJ1-2
size: -
D: TRBD1
CDR3: CSASDRESRGYTF
DNA: TGCAGTGCTTCAGACAGGGAGTCGCGTGGCTACACCTTC

V: TRBV29-1
J: TRBJ2-3
size: -
D: -
CDR3: CSVAGVETGQSTDTQYF
DNA: TGCAGCGTTGCCGGGGTCGAGACAGGCCAGAGCACAGATACGCAGTATTTT

V: TRBV9
J: TRBJ2-1
size: once
D: TRBD2
CDR3: CASSASGIAYNEQFF
DNA: TGTGCCAGCAGCGCTAGCGGGATCGCCTACAATGAGCAGTTCTTC